This T cell receptor (beta chain) was sequenced for a study of blood T cell repertoires in COVID-19. The wider study: Material from acute and convalescent COVID-19 was sourced from the United States, Italy and Spain. Sample material is recorded as cDNA or gDNA derived from T cells, B-cell-depleted T cells, or PBMCs.

In the source study's methods: Cell counts per sample came from amplifying reference gene primers. TCRdb's table, derived via immunoSEQ multiplex PCR, lists solely in-frame clones and lacks some. V and J calls and clone size are copied from that table; D and trimming were computed from the DNA. The sample holds around 77,000 clones, roughly 90% seen once. The CDR3 extends over 13 amino acids. Germline CDR1 reads MNHEY; CDR2 reads SMNVEV (reference sequence). Trimming cost V 3 bases and J 8 bases, with 13 bases left between them. Sequencing was carried out using peripheral blood. This chain links TRBV27 with TRBJ1-2, with a possible D match to TRBD1 (6 bases). The source of this sequence is a woman older than 75 with active or convalescent COVID-19. CDR3 nucleotide sequence: TGTGCCAGCAGTTTTGCGGGGGCTCAAGGCTACACCTTC. Translation: CASSFAGAQGYTF.